Presented here are 7 T cell receptor beta chains from one specimen sequenced in a study of metastatic and nonmetastatic thyroid tumors. Via MiXCR, TCRdb re-called the PCR reads. The profile shows around 16,000 clones, roughly 26% of them singletons. Every patient underwent thyroid surgery untreated. Sequenced material: blood. Source of these receptors: a male donor with papillary thyroid cancer or a benign thyroid nodule (not recorded which). Some clones in this sample may be carry-over from other donors' samples.

This clone has more than one count but fewer than ten. J is TRBJ2-3 and V is TRBV10-3; D gene ambiguous. The CDR3 runs to 16 residues. Germline V gene lookup returns CDR1 ENHRY and CDR2 SYGVKD. Trimming took off 0 bases at V and 2 bases at J, with 12 bases between the two ends. CDR3 sequence reads: CAISESSGAATDTQYF. As DNA, the CDR3 is TGTGCCATCAGTGAGTCCTCAGGCGCGGCCACAGATACGCAGTATTTT.

This clone was observed many times. The rearrangement joins TRBV27 to TRBJ1-1; the D gene is possibly TRBD1 (5 bases). Germline V gene sequence: CDR1 MNHEY, CDR2 SMNVEV (reference sequence). This CDR3 spans 18 amino acids. The germline V and J ends were trimmed by 2 bases and 1 base, with 20 bases remaining between them. The CDR3 protein is CASSLRGRERSGNTEAFF. For the CDR3, the DNA is TGTGCCAGCAGTTTAAGGGGCAGGGAACGTTCGGGGAACACTGAAGCTTTCTTT.

Note on this clone: The junction does not match germline at one end; this may be a read error. The chain employs TRBV11-2 and TRBJ2-1; D remains unclear. The CDR3 is 16 residues long. The germline CDR1 and CDR2 sequences are SGHAT and FQNNGV. CDR3 residues: CASSVDVGLSYNEQFF. The CDR3, as DNA: TGTGCCAGCAGCGTAGATGTAGGCCTCTCCTACAATGAGCAGTTCTTC.

Of note for this clone: This may be a read error, as it is one base from a much larger clone. The same CDR3 can be traced to other DNA sequences in this sample. The chain is built from TRBV7-2 and TRBJ1-5; D remains ambiguous. Looked up from germline, CDR1 is SGHTA and CDR2 is FQGNSA. CDR3 length: 11 residues. V shed 9 bases and J shed 9 bases, with 12 bases lying between them. CDR3 residues: CASSVPGPQHF. Written as DNA, the CDR3 is TGTGCCAGTAGCGTCCCCGGGCCCCAGCATTTT.

This clone was counted between two and nine times. The chain is built from TRBV6-2 or TRBV6-3 and TRBJ2-7; D is uncertain. From germline, CDR1 is MNHEY and CDR2 SVGEGT. Trimming left V 0 bases short and J 0 bases short, with 6 bases between. This CDR3 is built from 14 residues. CDR3 region: CASSYSQSSYEQYF. The CDR3 DNA sequence: TGTGCCAGCAGTTACTCCCAGAGCTCCTACGAGCAGTACTTC.

This clone has at least ten counts. The CDR3 nucleotides read TGTGCCAGCAGCCAAGGGACAGAGAATCAGCCCCAGCATTTT. Amino acid sequence: CASSQGTENQPQHF. This rearrangement joins TRBV4-2 to TRBJ1-5, with D possibly matching TRBD1 (6 bases). The germline V gene encodes CDR1 LGHNA and CDR2 YNFKEQ. With 1 base removed from V and 4 bases from J, the gap between germline ends came to 8 bases. The CDR3 loop spans 14 amino acids.

This clone has at least ten counts. The chain is built from TRBV5-5 and TRBJ2-3; no definite D call. Trimming removed 5 bases from V and 2 bases from J, with 12 bases in between. The CDR3 has 14 residues. Germline CDR1 is SGHKS and CDR2 is YYEKEE (reference sequence). This CDR3 reads CASSMARLTDTQYF. CDR3 in DNA: TGTGCCAGCAGTATGGCGAGGCTCACAGATACGCAGTATTTT.